This T cell receptor (beta chain) appears in the sequencing data of a study of T cells after yellow fever vaccination. This clonotype was seen at least ten times. The antigen is unknown. Broader study findings: The study re-detected most primary-vaccination clones after the booster (approximately 97% CD4, approximately 87% CD8). FACS-sorted repertoires could harbor abundant contaminating bulk-population clonotypes. The secondary response showed a weaker magnitude and a faster peak, day 5 versus 15.

The study made its TCR cDNA through 5'RACE template switching. That step introduced a universal primer site along with UMIs. TCRdb independently ran MiXCR on the 5' RACE reads; one entry per CDR3 protein. The sample carries some 29,000 distinct CDR3 sequences, about 4.7% recorded once. In germline, CDR1 is SGHVS, CDR2 FQNEAQ. This CDR3 has 13 residues. Trimming took off 5 bases at V and 4 bases at J, with 12 bases between the two ends. The source was CD8+ T cells sorted from PBMCs, collected 10 days after the yellow fever booster vaccination. This TCR was sampled from a man under 40 who received the YFV17D yellow fever vaccine. V gene TRBV7-8 combines with J gene TRBJ2-7; TRBD1 might be the D (6 bases). CDR3 sequence: CASSTRGFYEQYF. The CDR3 nucleotides are TGTGCCAGCAGCACGAGGGGGTTTTACGAGCAGTACTTC. Supplemented by reference TRBV7-8 and TRBJ2-7, the full variable domain reads GAGVSQSPRYKVAKRGQDVALRCDPISGHVSLFWYQQALGQGPEFLTYFQNEAQLDKSGLPSDRFFAERPEGSVSTLKIQRTQQEDSAVYLCASSTRGFYEQYFGPGTRLTVT.